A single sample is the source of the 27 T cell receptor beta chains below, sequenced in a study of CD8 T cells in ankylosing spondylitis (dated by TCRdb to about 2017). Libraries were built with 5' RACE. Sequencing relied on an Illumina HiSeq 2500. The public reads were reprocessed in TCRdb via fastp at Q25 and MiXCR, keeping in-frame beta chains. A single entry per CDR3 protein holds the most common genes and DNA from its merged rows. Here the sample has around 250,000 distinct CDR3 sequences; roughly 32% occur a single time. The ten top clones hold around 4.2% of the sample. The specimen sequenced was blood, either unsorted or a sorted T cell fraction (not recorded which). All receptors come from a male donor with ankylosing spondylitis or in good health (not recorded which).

DNA for the CDR3: TGTGCCAGCAGTCAGACCCGGGGGAATGAAAAACTGTTTTTT. Residues: CASSQTRGNEKLFF. V and J are TRBV12-3 or TRBV12-4 and TRBJ1-4; possibly TRBD1 for D (5 bases). This CDR3 is 14 amino acids long. With 5 bases removed from V and 5 bases from J, the gap between germline ends came to 12 bases.

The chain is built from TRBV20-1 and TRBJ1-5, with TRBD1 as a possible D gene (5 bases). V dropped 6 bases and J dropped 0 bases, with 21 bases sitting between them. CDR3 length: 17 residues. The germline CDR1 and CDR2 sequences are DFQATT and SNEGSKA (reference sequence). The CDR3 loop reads CSAATARHPPSNQPQHF. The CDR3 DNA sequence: TGCAGTGCAGCGACAGCCAGGCATCCTCCTAGCAATCAGCCCCAGCATTTT.

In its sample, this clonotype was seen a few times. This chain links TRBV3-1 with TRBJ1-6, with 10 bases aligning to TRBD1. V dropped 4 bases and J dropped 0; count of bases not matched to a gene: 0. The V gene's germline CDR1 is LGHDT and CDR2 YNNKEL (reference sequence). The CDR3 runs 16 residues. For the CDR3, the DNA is TGTGCCAGCAGCCGGACAGGGGGCTCCTATAATTCACCCCTCCACTTT. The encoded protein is CASSRTGGSYNSPLHF.

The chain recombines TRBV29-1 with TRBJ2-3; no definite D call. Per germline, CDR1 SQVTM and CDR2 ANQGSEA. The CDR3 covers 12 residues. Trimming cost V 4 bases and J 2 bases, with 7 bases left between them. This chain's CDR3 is CSVAGHTDTQYF. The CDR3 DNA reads TGCAGCGTTGCCGGGCACACAGATACGCAGTATTTT.

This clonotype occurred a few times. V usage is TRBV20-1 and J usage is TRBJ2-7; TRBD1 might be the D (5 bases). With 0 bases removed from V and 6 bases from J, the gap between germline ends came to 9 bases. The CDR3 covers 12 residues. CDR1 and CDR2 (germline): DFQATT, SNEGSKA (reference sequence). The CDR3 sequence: CSARDQGAEQYF. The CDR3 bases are TGCAGTGCTAGAGATCAGGGCGCCGAGCAGTACTTC.

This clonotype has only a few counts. CDR3 sequence (DNA): TGTGCCAGCAGTTTAGCGAGCGCAGATACGCAGTATTTT. Its protein is CASSLASADTQYF. The chain joins TRBV12-3 or TRBV12-4 to TRBJ2-3, with D hard to call. V gave up 0 bases and J gave up 4 bases, with 5 bases separating them. This CDR3 is 13 amino acids long.

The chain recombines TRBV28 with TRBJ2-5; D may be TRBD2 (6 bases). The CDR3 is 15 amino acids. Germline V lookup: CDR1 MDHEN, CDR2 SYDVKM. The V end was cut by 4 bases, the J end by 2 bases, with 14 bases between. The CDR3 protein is CASSYPGRGQETQYF. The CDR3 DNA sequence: TGTGCCAGCAGTTATCCGGGACGGGGGCAAGAGACCCAGTACTTC.

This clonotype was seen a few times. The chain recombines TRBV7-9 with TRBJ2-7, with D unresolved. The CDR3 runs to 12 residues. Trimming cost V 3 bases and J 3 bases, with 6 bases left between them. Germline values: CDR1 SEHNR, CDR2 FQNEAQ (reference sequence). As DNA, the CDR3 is TGTGCCAGCAGCTTCGACCGCTACGAGCAGTACTTC. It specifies CASSFDRYEQYF.

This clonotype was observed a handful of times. In nucleotides, the CDR3 is TGCAGTGCTAGTCTCGCGGGGGCTAGGAGGGTCGGGGAGCTGTTTTTT. Its translation: CSASLAGARRVGELFF. This sequence joins TRBV20-1 and TRBJ2-2; maybe TRBD2 (7 bases). The CDR3 is made up of 16 amino acids. Germline V CDR1 and CDR2: DFQATT, SNEGSKA (reference sequence). V was pared by 3 bases and J by 7 bases, with 21 bases between.

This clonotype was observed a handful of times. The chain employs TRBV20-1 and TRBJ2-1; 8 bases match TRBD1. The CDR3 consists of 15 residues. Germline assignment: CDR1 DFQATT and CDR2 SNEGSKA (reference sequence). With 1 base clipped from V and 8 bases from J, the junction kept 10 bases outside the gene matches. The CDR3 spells CSARALDRVIDEQFF. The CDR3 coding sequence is TGCAGTGCTAGAGCCCTGGACAGGGTGATTGATGAGCAGTTCTTC.

CDR3 coding DNA: TGTGCCAGCAGTTTAAGTATGGGGGGGGAGCAGTACTTC. Its protein product is CASSLSMGGEQYF. V gene TRBV27 combines with J gene TRBJ2-7; 7 bases are shared with TRBD2. Unmatched junction bases numbered 5, after V lost 2 bases and J lost 7 bases. Germline-derived CDR1 and CDR2 are MNHEY and SMNVEV (reference sequence). The CDR3 sequence is 13 residues long.

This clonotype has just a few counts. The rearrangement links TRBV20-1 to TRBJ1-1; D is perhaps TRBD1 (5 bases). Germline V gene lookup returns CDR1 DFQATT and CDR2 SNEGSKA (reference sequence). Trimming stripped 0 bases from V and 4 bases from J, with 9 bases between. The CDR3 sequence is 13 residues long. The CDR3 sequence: CSAREDGGTEAFF. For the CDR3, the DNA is TGCAGTGCTAGAGAGGATGGGGGCACTGAAGCTTTCTTT.

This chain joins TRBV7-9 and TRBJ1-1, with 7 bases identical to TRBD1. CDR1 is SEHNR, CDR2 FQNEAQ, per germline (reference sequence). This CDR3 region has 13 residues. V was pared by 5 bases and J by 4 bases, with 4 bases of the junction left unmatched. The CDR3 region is CASSGQGGTEAFF. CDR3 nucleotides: TGTGCCAGCAGCGGGCAGGGGGGCACTGAAGCTTTCTTT. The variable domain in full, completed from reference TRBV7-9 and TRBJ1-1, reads DTGVSQNPRHKITKRGQNVTFRCDPISEHNRLYWYRQTLGQGPEFLTYFQNEAQLEKSRLLSDRFSAERPKGSFSTLEIQRTEQGDSAMYLCASSGQGGTEAFFGQGTRLTVV.

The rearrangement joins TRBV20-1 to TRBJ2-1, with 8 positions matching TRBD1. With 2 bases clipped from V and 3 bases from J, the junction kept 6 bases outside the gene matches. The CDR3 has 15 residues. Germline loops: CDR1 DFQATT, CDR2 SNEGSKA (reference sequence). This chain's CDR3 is CSARRTGPFYNEQFF. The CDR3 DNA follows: TGCAGTGCTAGAAGGACAGGGCCTTTCTACAATGAGCAGTTCTTC.

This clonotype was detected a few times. CDR3 coding DNA: TGTGCCACCAGTGCCGTGACAGGGGGTACCTACGAGCAGTACTTC. As protein: CATSAVTGGTYEQYF. J is TRBJ2-7 and V is TRBV24-1, with 9 positions matching TRBD1. CDR1 KGHDR and CDR2 SFDVKD come from the germline V gene. With 5 bases clipped from V and 2 bases from J, the junction kept 6 bases outside the gene matches. The CDR3 is 15 amino acids.

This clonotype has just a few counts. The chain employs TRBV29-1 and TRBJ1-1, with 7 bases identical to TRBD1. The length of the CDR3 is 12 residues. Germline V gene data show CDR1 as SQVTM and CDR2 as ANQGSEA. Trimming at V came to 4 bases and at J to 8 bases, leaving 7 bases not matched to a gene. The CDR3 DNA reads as TGCAGCGTTGGAGGGGACAGAAGAGAAGCTTTCTTT. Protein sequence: CSVGGDRREAFF. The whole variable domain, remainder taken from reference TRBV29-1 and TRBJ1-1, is SAVISQKPSRDICQRGTSLTIQCQVDSQVTMMFWYRQQPGQSLTLIATANQGSEATYESGFVIDKFPISRPNLTFSTLTVSNMSPEDSSIYLCSVGGDRREAFFGQGTRLTVV.

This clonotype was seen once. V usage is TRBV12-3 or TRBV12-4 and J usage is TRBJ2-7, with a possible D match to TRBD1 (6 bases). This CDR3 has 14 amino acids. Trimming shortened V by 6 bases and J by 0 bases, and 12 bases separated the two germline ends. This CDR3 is CASSFDRSSYEQYF. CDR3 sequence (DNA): TGTGCCAGCAGCTTTGACAGGAGCTCCTACGAGCAGTACTTC.

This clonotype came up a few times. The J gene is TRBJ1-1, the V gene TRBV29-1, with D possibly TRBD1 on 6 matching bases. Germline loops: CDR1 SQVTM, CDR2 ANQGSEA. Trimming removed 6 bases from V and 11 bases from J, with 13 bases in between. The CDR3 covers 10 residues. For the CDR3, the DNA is TGCAGCGTAAAGGCAGGGGTTGCTTTCTTT. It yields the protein CSVKAGVAFF.

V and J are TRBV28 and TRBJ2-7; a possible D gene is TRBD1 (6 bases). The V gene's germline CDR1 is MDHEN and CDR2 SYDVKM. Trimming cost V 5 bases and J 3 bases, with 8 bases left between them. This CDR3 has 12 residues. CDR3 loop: CASSTGYYEQYF. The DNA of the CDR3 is TGTGCCAGCAGTACAGGGTACTACGAGCAGTACTTC.

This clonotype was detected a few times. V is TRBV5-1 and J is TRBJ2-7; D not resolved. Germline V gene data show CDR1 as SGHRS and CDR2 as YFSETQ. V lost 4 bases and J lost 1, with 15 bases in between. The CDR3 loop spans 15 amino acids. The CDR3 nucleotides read TGCGCCAGCAGCCCCCGCCGACAACCATCCTACGAGCAGTACTTC. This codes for CASSPRRQPSYEQYF.

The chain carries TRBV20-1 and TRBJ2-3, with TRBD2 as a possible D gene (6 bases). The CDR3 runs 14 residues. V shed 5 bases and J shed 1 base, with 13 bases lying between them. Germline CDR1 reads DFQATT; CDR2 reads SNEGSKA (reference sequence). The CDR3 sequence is CSAAGTGGTDTQYF. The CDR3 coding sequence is TGCAGTGCTGCAGGGACTGGGGGCACAGATACGCAGTATTTT.

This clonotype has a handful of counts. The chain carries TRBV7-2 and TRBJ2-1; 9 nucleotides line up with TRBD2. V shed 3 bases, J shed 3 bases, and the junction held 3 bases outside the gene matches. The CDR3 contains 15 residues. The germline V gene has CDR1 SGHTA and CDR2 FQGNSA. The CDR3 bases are TGTGCCAGCAGCTTGCGGGGGGGCATCTACAATGAGCAGTTCTTC. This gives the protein CASSLRGGIYNEQFF.

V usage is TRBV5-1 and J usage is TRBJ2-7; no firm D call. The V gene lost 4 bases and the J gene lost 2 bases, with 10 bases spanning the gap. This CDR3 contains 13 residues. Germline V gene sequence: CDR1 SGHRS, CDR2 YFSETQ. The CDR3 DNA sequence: TGCGCCAGCAGCAACGAACCGGCCTACGAGCAGTACTTC. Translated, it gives CASSNEPAYEQYF.

The CDR3 protein is CASSTGVTNEKLFF. CDR3 coding DNA: TGTGCCAGCAGCACGGGGGTAACTAATGAAAAACTGTTTTTT. The rearrangement links TRBV12-3 or TRBV12-4 to TRBJ1-4, with D possibly matching TRBD1 (5 bases). The CDR3 covers 14 residues. V shed 6 bases and J shed 1 base, with 9 bases lying between them.

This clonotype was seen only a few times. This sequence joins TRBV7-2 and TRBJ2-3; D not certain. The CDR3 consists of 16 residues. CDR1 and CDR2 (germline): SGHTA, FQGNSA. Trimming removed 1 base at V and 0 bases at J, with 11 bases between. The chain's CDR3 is CASSLDGLPSTDTQYF. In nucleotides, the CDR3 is TGTGCCAGCAGCTTAGACGGGCTCCCCAGCACAGATACGCAGTATTTT.

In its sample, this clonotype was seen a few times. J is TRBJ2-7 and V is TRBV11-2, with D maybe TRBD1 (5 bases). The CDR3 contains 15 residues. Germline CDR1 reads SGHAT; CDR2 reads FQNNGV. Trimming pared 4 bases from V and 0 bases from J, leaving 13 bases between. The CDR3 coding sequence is TGTGCCAGCAGCTATAGGGGCCATTCCTCCTACGAGCAGTACTTC. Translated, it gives CASSYRGHSSYEQYF.

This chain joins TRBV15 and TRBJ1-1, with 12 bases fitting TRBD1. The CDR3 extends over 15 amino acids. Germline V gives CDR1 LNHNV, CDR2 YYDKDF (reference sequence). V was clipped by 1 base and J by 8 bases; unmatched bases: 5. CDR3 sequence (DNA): TGTGCCACCAGCAGAGGGGGGACAGGGGGCAAGGAAGCTTTCTTT. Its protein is CATSRGGTGGKEAFF.